Each of the 31 T cell receptor beta chains below was sequenced from the same sample in a study of blood T cells in healthy people across ages. Sample-barcoded 5' priming and a J-beta primer mix drove a second PCR of roughly 6 to 12 cycles. One entry per CDR3 protein, called by TCRdb with MiXCR from the 5' RACE reads. This table holds some 890,000 distinct CDR3 sequences, approximately 32% found once. A further study also used this sample, focusing on T cells of mothers and their children.

The material sequenced was blood. All receptors come from a woman aged 40 to 50 in good health.

This chain connects TRBV30 to TRBJ1-6, with 9 bases matching TRBD1. The CDR3 extends over 14 amino acids. V trimming: 5 bases; J trimming: 5 bases; junction bases outside the gene matches: 4. Germline lookup yields CDR1 GTSNPN and CDR2 SVGIG (reference sequence). CDR3: CAWGTGIDNSPLHF. CDR3 DNA: TGTGCCTGGGGGACAGGGATCGATAATTCACCCCTCCACTTT. Drawing the rest from reference TRBV30 and TRBJ1-6, the complete variable domain is SQTIHQWPATLVQPVGSPLSLECTVEGTSNPNLYWYRQAAGRGLQLLFYSVGIGQISSEVPQNLSASRPQDRQFILSSKKLLLSDSGFYLCAWGTGIDNSPLHFGNGTRLTVT.

This clonotype occurred a few times. The gene calls are TRBV5-1 and TRBJ1-4, with a possible D match to TRBD1 (5 bases). Germline CDR1 is SGHRS and CDR2 is YFSETQ. The CDR3 totals 17 residues. V was trimmed by 0 bases and J by 0 bases, leaving 12 bases between them. The CDR3 spells CASSLVGALSTNEKLFF. The CDR3 DNA reads as TGCGCCAGCAGCTTGGTAGGGGCCCTGTCAACTAATGAAAAACTGTTTTTT.

V is TRBV7-2 and J is TRBJ2-3; possible D gene TRBD2, 6 bases. The V end lost 7 bases, the J end lost 2 bases, and 22 bases lay between the germline ends. The CDR3 contains 17 residues. Per germline, CDR1 SGHTA and CDR2 FQGNSA. In nucleotides, the CDR3 is TGTGCCAGCAAGCCCGGGAGCCAGCGGGCTATCACAGATACGCAGTATTTT. It encodes CASKPGSQRAITDTQYF.

This chain connects TRBV6-4 to TRBJ2-2; TRBD1 matches 7 bases. J gave up 3 bases and V 9 bases, and 10 bases lay outside the gene matches. CDR1 is MRHNA and CDR2 is SNTAGT in the germline V gene. This CDR3 has 15 residues. CDR3 sequence reads: CARVRQGLDTGELFF. CDR3 nucleotide sequence: TGTGCCAGAGTCCGACAGGGCCTCGACACCGGGGAGCTGTTTTTT.

Comment on this clonotype: A junction end diverges from the germline sequence, so it may reflect a read error. This chain joins TRBV4-3 and TRBJ2-3; D may match TRBD1 or TRBD2 (5 bases each). The germline V gene encodes CDR1 LGHNA and CDR2 YSLEER. This CDR3 is 15 amino acids long. CDR3 coding DNA: TGCGCCAACAGCCAAGAAACGTCCGGGGCTTATACGCAGTATTTT. This gives the protein CANSQETSGAYTQYF.

This clonotype was seen a handful of times. The gene calls are TRBV5-1 and TRBJ2-5, with a possible D match to TRBD1 (5 bases). The CDR3 is 15 amino acids. Trimming pared 0 bases from V and 1 base from J, leaving 10 bases between. Germline V gives CDR1 SGHRS, CDR2 YFSETQ. CDR3 sequence reads: CASSLAPGSQETQYF. The CDR3 DNA reads TGCGCCAGCAGCTTGGCGCCAGGGTCCCAAGAGACCCAGTACTTC.

This chain connects TRBV20-1 to TRBJ1-1; 7 bases agree with TRBD1. The trim removed 2 bases at V and 9 bases at J, leaving 6 bases unmatched. This CDR3 is built from 12 residues. Looked up from germline, CDR1 is DFQATT and CDR2 is SNEGSKA (reference sequence). The CDR3: CSARSLTGQAFF. In DNA, the CDR3 is TGCAGTGCTAGATCTTTGACAGGGCAAGCTTTCTTT.

At least ten counts were recorded for this clonotype. V is TRBV7-2 and J is TRBJ2-7; the D gene is possibly TRBD2 (6 bases). Germline CDR1 is SGHTA and CDR2 is FQGNSA. This CDR3 comprises 13 residues. Trimming pared 1 base from V and 4 bases from J, leaving 8 bases between. CDR3 region: CASSLGAGYEQYF. The DNA for the CDR3 is TGTGCCAGCAGCTTAGGCGCGGGGTACGAGCAGTACTTC.

The genes are TRBV2 and TRBJ2-3, with 8 bases aligning to TRBD2. CDR3 length: 15 amino acids. CDR1 SNHLY and CDR2 FYNNEI come from the germline V gene. Trimming at V came to 11 bases and at J to 3 bases, leaving 13 bases not matched to a gene. The CDR3 DNA follows: TGTGCCTCCGGGGGCTATTTAGCGGGGACAGATACGCAGTATTTT. Translated: CASGGYLAGTDTQYF.

This clonotype occurred a few times. This could be a read error, since a much larger clone is one nucleotide away. The chain is built from TRBV20-1 and TRBJ2-3; TRBD2 might be the D (5 bases). The CDR3 spans 14 residues. Germline CDR1 reads DFQATT; CDR2 reads SNEGSKA (reference sequence). CDR3 amino acids: CSAPTQRGSSTQDF. CDR3 nucleotides: TGCAGTGCTCCGACACAACGGGGTTCCAGCACGCAGGATTTT.

The chain has TRBV29-1 and TRBJ2-7; 8 bases are shared with TRBD1. Looked up from germline, CDR1 is SQVTM and CDR2 is ANQGSEA. This CDR3 has 15 residues. With V trimmed by 0 bases and J by 4 bases, 8 bases remained unmatched. The CDR3 loop reads CSVEDGTGGLYEQYF. The CDR3 DNA reads as TGCAGCGTTGAAGATGGTACAGGGGGGCTGTACGAGCAGTACTTC.

There are many counts of this clonotype. This chain joins TRBV20-1 and TRBJ2-1; tentative D call: TRBD2 (6 bases). Germline lookup yields CDR1 DFQATT and CDR2 SNEGSKA (reference sequence). This CDR3 is 15 amino acids long. V lost 3 bases to trimming and J lost 0 bases, with 12 bases between them. As DNA, the CDR3 is TGCAGTGCTAGGTGGGGGGAGAGCTCCTACAATGAGCAGTTCTTC. It specifies CSARWGESSYNEQFF.

The chain combines TRBV5-1 with TRBJ1-4, with D tentatively TRBD1 (6 bases). The CDR3 length is 14 residues. The ends were cut back, 4 bases at V and 5 bases at J, with 12 bases in the middle. The germline CDR1 and CDR2 sequences are SGHRS and YFSETQ. The CDR3 DNA sequence: TGCGCCAGCAGCCAACAGGGTGAAAATGAAAAACTGTTTTTT. Translating it yields CASSQQGENEKLFF.

This chain connects TRBV10-3 to TRBJ2-2; possible D gene TRBD1, 5 bases. The CDR3 is 15 residues long. V was pared by 0 bases and J by 3 bases, with 8 bases between. Germline V gives CDR1 ENHRY, CDR2 SYGVKD. CDR3 region: CAISESPRDTGELFF. Written as DNA, the CDR3 is TGTGCCATCAGTGAGTCTCCCAGGGACACCGGGGAGCTGTTTTTT.

The chain links TRBV5-1 to TRBJ2-7; D is perhaps TRBD1 or TRBD2 (5 bases each). The germline gives CDR1 SGHRS, CDR2 YFSETQ. V was trimmed by 3 bases and J by 9 bases, leaving 25 bases between them. The length of the CDR3 is 16 residues. The CDR3: CASSSSMAGPESGQYF. DNA for the CDR3: TGCGCCAGCAGCTCGAGCATGGCAGGGCCCGAAAGCGGGCAGTACTTC.

This clonotype was observed at least ten times. The chain joins TRBV10-3 to TRBJ2-3, with D possibly TRBD2 on 6 matching bases. The germline V gene has CDR1 ENHRY and CDR2 SYGVKD. There are 14 residues in the CDR3. The V end lost 6 bases, the J end lost 3 bases, and 13 bases lay between the germline ends. CDR3 coding DNA: TGTGCCATCAGCGCGACTAGTAAGACAGATACGCAGTATTTT. It encodes CAISATSKTDTQYF.

This clonotype was observed a few times. The V call is TRBV7-9, the J call TRBJ2-1, with 9 positions matching TRBD2. This CDR3 is 19 amino acids long. V lost 2 bases to trimming and J lost 3 bases; unmatched junction nucleotides: 14. Germline values: CDR1 SEHNR, CDR2 FQNEAQ (reference sequence). CDR3 DNA sequence: TGTGCCAGCAGCTTATACGTGGCGGGGGGGGCCACTTTCTACAATGAGCAGTTCTTC. Translated, it gives CASSLYVAGGATFYNEQFF.

The rearrangement uses TRBV2 and TRBJ2-7; 9 bases are shared with TRBD1. Germline assignment: CDR1 SNHLY and CDR2 FYNNEI. This CDR3 spans 15 amino acids. Losses at the gene ends were 9 bases for V and 6 bases for J; bases not matched to a gene: 15. CDR3 coding DNA: TGTGCCAGTAGGGCCCGGGACAGGGCTAGGGTCGAGCAGTACTTC. Translating gives CASRARDRARVEQYF.

This clonotype appeared many times. The chain combines TRBV5-4 with TRBJ1-2; 7 bases line up with TRBD1. The CDR3 spans 15 residues. The germline V gene has CDR1 SGHNT and CDR2 YYREEE (reference sequence). After removal of 4 bases from V and 2 bases from J, the junction contained 8 bases not matched to a gene. CDR3 sequence (DNA): TGTGCCAGCAGCCCGGGGACGGGACAGAACTATGGCTACACCTTC. Translated: CASSPGTGQNYGYTF.

The V gene is TRBV7-9, the J gene TRBJ1-1, with D maybe TRBD1 (6 bases). Trimming stripped 2 bases from V and 1 base from J, with 8 bases between. Germline-derived CDR1 and CDR2 are SEHNR and FQNEAQ (reference sequence). CDR3 size: 14 residues. CDR3 nucleotides: TGTGCCAGCAGCTTAATGGGACAGAACACTGAAGCTTTCTTT. It yields the protein CASSLMGQNTEAFF.

This clonotype was detected many times. The chain couples TRBV7-2 to TRBJ2-7; D possibly corresponds to TRBD1 (6 bases). Trimming pared 3 bases from V and 3 bases from J, leaving 15 bases between. The CDR3 spans 15 residues. Germline CDR1 and CDR2: SGHTA and FQGNSA. CDR3 bases: TGTGCCAGCAGCTTGGTAGATCTGGACAGCTACGAGCAGTACTTC. This gives the protein CASSLVDLDSYEQYF.

In this sample, this clonotype turned up a few times. The chain links TRBV6-4 to TRBJ1-5; D gene uncertain. The CDR3 has 13 residues. CDR1 is MRHNA, CDR2 SNTAGT, per germline. V lost 3 bases to trimming and J lost 6 bases, with 9 bases between them. The CDR3 loop reads CASSEEGGQPQHF. The CDR3 DNA reads as TGTGCCAGCAGTGAAGAGGGAGGTCAGCCCCAGCATTTT.

The chain is built from TRBV9 and TRBJ2-5; 8 bases line up with TRBD2. The V gene's germline CDR1 is SGDLS and CDR2 YYNGEE. The CDR3 is 15 residues long. V lost 6 bases, J lost 11 bases, and 18 bases stayed unmatched. CDR3 protein: CASTQEGLVGVEQYF. CDR3 DNA: TGTGCCAGCACCCAAGAGGGACTAGTGGGTGTTGAGCAGTACTTC. The full variable domain, rest sourced from reference TRBV9 and TRBJ2-5, is DSGVTQTPKHLITATGQRVTLRCSPRSGDLSVYWYQQSLDQGLQFLIQYYNGEERAKGNILERFSAQQFPDLHSELNLSSLELGDSALYFCASTQEGLVGVEQYFGPGTRLLVL.

This clonotype was detected many times. This sequence joins TRBV6-2 or TRBV6-3 and TRBJ2-5; D possibly corresponds to TRBD2 (6 bases). Trimming left V 2 bases short and J 3 bases short, with 19 bases between. Germline V CDR1 and CDR2: MNHEY, SVGEGT. The CDR3 is 17 amino acids. CDR3 sequence: CASSYVPGRDGKETQYF. DNA for the CDR3: TGTGCCAGCAGTTACGTTCCCGGGAGAGACGGTAAAGAGACCCAGTACTTC.

This clonotype was seen a handful of times. The chain couples TRBV6-5 to TRBJ1-2; D might be TRBD1 (6 bases). Germline V lookup: CDR1 MNHEY, CDR2 SVGAGI. This CDR3 comprises 14 residues. The V and J ends lost 1 base and 6 bases respectively, with 12 bases between them. DNA for the CDR3: TGTGCCAGCAGTTACTGGGGGGGGCGCGATGGCTACACCTTC. Its protein product is CASSYWGGRDGYTF.

The chain couples TRBV3-1 to TRBJ2-7; 9 bases map to TRBD2. The CDR3 runs to 14 residues. V trimming: 4 bases; J trimming: 3 bases; junction bases outside the gene matches: 4. Looked up from germline, CDR1 is LGHDT and CDR2 is YNNKEL (reference sequence). The CDR3 DNA reads TGTGCCAGCAGCCCTAGCGGGGACCTCTACGAGCAGTACTTC. It is translated as CASSPSGDLYEQYF.

To note about this clonotype: One junction end disagrees with the germline gene, perhaps due to a read error. The rearrangement joins TRBV11-2 to TRBJ2-1; D may match TRBD1 or TRBD2 (6 bases each). The CDR3 spans 15 residues. Germline-derived CDR1 and CDR2 are SGHAT and FQNNGV. CDR3 bases: TGTACCAGCAGCTTAGGAGGGGGATCCTACAATGAGCAGTTCTTC. As protein: CTSSLGGGSYNEQFF. Supplemented by reference TRBV11-2 and TRBJ2-1, the full variable domain reads EAGVAQSPRYKIIEKRQSVAFWCNPISGHATLYWYQQILGQGPKLLIQFQNNGVVDDSQLPKDRFSAERLKGVDSTLKIQPAKLEDSAVYLCTSSLGGGSYNEQFFGPGTRLTVL.

This clonotype is categorized as medium-sized. This chain connects TRBV11-1 to TRBJ2-1; 9 nucleotides agree with TRBD1. V shed 5 bases and J 4 bases; nucleotides not matched to a gene: 6. Germline values: CDR1 SGHAT, CDR2 FQDESV (reference sequence). This CDR3 is 15 amino acids long. CDR3 loop: CASSPWDREYNEQFF. The CDR3 DNA reads as TGTGCCAGCAGCCCCTGGGACAGGGAATACAATGAGCAGTTCTTC.

This clonotype was counted many times. The V gene is TRBV7-8, the J gene TRBJ2-7; D gene uncertain. Trimming removed 1 base from V and 6 bases from J, with 16 bases in between. Germline assignment: CDR1 SGHVS and CDR2 FQNEAQ. The CDR3 spans 15 residues. The CDR3 sequence is CASSLDYSRRREQYF. CDR3 bases: TGTGCCAGCAGCTTAGACTACAGCCGTAGGCGCGAGCAGTACTTC. Together with reference TRBV7-8 and TRBJ2-7, the CDR3 gives the full variable domain: GAGVSQSPRYKVAKRGQDVALRCDPISGHVSLFWYQQALGQGPEFLTYFQNEAQLDKSGLPSDRFFAERPEGSVSTLKIQRTQQEDSAVYLCASSLDYSRRREQYFGPGTRLTVT.

The CDR3 DNA sequence: TGTGCCAGCCAACCCTCAGACAGGGTGAACACTGAAGCTTTCTTT. Its translation: CASQPSDRVNTEAFF. The rearrangement joins TRBV28 to TRBJ1-1; 7 positions match TRBD1. The CDR3 extends over 15 amino acids. The V and J ends lost 8 bases and 0 bases, in that order; junction bases with no gene match: 9. CDR1 is MDHEN, CDR2 SYDVKM, per germline.

Only a few counts were recorded for this clonotype. The chain carries TRBV7-2 and TRBJ2-1; TRBD2 agrees at 7 bases. Per the germline V gene, CDR1 is SGHTA and CDR2 is FQGNSA. The CDR3 is made up of 16 amino acids. The junction had 13 bases not matched to a gene; V was cut back by 7 bases and J by 4 bases. CDR3 protein: CASTRRQAGIYNEQFF. In DNA, the CDR3 is TGTGCCAGCACCCGGCGGCAAGCGGGGATTTACAATGAGCAGTTCTTC.